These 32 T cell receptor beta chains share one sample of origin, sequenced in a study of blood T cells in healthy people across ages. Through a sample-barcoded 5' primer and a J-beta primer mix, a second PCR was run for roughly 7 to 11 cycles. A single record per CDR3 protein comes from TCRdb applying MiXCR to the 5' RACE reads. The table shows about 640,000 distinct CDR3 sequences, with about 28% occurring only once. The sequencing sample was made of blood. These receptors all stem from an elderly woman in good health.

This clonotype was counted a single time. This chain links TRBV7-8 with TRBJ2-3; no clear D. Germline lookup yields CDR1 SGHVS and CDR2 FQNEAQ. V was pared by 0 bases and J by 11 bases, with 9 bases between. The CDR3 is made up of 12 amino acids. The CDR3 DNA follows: TGTGCCAGCAGCTTAGCTACGGCTAAGCAGTATTTT. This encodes CASSLATAKQYF.

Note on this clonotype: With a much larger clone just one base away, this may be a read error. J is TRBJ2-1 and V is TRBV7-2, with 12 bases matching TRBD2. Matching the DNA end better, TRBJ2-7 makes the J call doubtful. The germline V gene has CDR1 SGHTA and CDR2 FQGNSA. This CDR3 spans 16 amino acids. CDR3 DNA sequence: TGTGCCAGCAGCCTATCTAGCGGGGGGGTACACAATGAGCAGTACTTC. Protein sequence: CASSLSSGGVHNEQYF.

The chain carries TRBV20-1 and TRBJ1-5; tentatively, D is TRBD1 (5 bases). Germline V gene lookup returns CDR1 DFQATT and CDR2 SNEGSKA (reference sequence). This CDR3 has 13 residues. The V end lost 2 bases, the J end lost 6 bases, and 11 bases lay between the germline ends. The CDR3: CSARKGPGQPQHF. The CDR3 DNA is TGCAGTGCTAGAAAGGGACCGGGTCAGCCCCAGCATTTT.

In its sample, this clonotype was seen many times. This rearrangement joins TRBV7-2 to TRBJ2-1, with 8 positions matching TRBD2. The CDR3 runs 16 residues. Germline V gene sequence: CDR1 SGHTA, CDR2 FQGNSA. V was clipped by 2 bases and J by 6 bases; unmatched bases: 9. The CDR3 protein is CASSLSRGGVLNEQFF. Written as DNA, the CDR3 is TGTGCCAGCAGCTTAAGCCGGGGGGGAGTGCTCAATGAGCAGTTCTTC.

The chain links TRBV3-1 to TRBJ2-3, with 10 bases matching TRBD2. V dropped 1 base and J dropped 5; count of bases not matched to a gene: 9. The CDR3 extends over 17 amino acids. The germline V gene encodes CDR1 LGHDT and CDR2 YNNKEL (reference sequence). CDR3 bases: TGTGCCAGCAGCCAAGGCCCAGCGGGGGGGGGAGGAGATACGCAGTATTTT. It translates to CASSQGPAGGGGDTQYF.

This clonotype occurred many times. CDR3 in amino acids: CASSLGWQGETDTQYF. In DNA, the CDR3 is TGTGCCAGCAGCTTAGGATGGCAGGGGGAAACAGATACGCAGTATTTT. The V call is TRBV11-2, the J call TRBJ2-3; 7 bases align to TRBD1. The CDR3 length is 16 residues. The junction had 7 bases not matched to a gene; V was cut back by 1 base and J by 3 bases. Germline assignment: CDR1 SGHAT and CDR2 FQNNGV.

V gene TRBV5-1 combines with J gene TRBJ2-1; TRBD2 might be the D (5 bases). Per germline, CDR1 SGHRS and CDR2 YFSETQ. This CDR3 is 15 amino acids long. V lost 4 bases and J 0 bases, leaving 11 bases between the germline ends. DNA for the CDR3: TGCGCCAGCAGCCCAGCGGAGAGCTCCTACAATGAGCAGTTCTTC. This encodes CASSPAESSYNEQFF. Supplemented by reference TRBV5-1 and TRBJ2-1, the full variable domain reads KAGVTQTPRYLIKTRGQQVTLSCSPISGHRSVSWYQQTPGQGLQFLFEYFSETQRNKGNFPGRFSGRQFSNSRSEMNVSTLELGDSALYLCASSPAESSYNEQFFGPGTRLTVL.

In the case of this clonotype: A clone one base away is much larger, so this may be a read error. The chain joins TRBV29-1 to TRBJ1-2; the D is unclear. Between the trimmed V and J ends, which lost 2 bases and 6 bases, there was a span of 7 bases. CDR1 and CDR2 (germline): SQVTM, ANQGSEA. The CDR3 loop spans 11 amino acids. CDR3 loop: CSVEQTDGYTF. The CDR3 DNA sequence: TGCAGCGTTGAACAGACCGATGGCTACACCTTC.

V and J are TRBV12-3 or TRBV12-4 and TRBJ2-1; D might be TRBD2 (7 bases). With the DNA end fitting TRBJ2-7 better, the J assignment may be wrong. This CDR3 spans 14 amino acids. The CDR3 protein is CASSLGGLYNEQYF. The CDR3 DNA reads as TGTGCCAGCAGTTTGGGGGGGCTATACAATGAGCAGTACTTC.

The CDR3 sequence: CASSLVGLAGARESYEQYF. CDR3 nucleotide sequence: TGTGCCAGCAGCTTAGTGGGACTAGCGGGAGCCAGGGAGTCCTACGAGCAGTACTTC. The genes are TRBV7-2 and TRBJ2-7, with 14 bases identical to TRBD2. Germline-derived CDR1 and CDR2 are SGHTA and FQGNSA. CDR3 size: 19 residues. V lost 1 base to trimming and J lost 1 base; unmatched junction nucleotides: 9.

This CDR3 is CASRPERTGNTIYF. In nucleotides, the CDR3 is TGTGCCAGCAGACCCGAGAGGACTGGAAACACCATATATTTT. The chain has TRBV3-1 and TRBJ1-3, with D hard to call. There are 14 residues in the CDR3. Germline V lookup: CDR1 LGHDT, CDR2 YNNKEL (reference sequence). The V end was cut by 6 bases, the J end by 2 bases, with 11 bases between.

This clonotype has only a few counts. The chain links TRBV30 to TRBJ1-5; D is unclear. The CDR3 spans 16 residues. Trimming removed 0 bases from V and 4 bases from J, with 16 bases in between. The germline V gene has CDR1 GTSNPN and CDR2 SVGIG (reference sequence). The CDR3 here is CAWSVLTIRGNQPQHF. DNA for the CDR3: TGTGCCTGGAGTGTACTAACTATCAGAGGGAATCAGCCCCAGCATTTT.

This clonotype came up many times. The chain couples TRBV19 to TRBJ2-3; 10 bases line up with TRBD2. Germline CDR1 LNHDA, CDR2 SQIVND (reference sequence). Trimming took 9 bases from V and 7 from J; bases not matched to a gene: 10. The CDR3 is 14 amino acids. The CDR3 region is CASWTSGGANTQYF. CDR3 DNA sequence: TGTGCCAGCTGGACAAGCGGGGGGGCAAATACGCAGTATTTT.

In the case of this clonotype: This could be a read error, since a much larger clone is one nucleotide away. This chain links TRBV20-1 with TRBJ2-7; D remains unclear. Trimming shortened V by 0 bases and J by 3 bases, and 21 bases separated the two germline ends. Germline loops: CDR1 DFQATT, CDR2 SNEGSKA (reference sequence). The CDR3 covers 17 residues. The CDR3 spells CSARDPLVDWSRYEQYF. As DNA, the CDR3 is TGCAGTGCTAGAGACCCATTGGTGGATTGGAGTCGCTACGAGCAGTACTTC.

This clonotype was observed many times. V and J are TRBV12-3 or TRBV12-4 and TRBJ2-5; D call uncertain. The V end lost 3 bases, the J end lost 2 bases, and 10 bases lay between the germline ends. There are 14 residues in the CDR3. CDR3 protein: CASSFWGPQETQYF. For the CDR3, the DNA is TGTGCCAGCAGTTTTTGGGGTCCACAAGAGACCCAGTACTTC.

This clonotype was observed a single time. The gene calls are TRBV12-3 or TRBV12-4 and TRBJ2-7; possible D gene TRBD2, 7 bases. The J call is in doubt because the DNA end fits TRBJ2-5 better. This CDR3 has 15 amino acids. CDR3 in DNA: TGTGCCAGCAGTGAACATGGGGGGGGCCGGGAGACCCAGTACTTC. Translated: CASSEHGGGRETQYF.

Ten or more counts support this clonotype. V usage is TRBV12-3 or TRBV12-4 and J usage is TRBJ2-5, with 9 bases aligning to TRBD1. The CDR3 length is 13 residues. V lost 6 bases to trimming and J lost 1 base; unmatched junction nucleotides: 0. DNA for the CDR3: TGTGCCAGCAGGACAGGGGGCCAAGAGACCCAGTACTTC. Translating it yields CASRTGGQETQYF.

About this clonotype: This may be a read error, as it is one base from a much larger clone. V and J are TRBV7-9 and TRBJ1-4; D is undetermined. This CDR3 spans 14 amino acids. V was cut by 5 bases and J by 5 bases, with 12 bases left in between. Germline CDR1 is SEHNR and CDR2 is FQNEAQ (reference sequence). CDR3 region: CASSRTFANEKLFF. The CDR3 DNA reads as TGTGCCAGCAGCCGTACTTTTGCCAATGAAAAACTGTTTTTT.

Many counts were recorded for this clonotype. The CDR3 DNA is TGTGCCAGCAGTTACACAGGGTTCTACAATGAGCAGTTCTTC. Its translation: CASSYTGFYNEQFF. The chain recombines TRBV27 with TRBJ2-1; perhaps TRBD1 as D (6 bases). Germline CDR1 MNHEY, CDR2 SMNVEV (reference sequence). CDR3 length: 14 amino acids. Trimming removed 4 bases at V and 3 bases at J, with 10 bases between.

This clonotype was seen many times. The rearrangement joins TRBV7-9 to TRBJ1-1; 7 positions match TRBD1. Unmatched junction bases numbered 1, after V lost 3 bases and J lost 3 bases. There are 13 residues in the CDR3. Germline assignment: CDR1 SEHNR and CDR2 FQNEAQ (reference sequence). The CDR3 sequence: CASSFDRDTEAFF. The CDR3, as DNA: TGTGCCAGCAGCTTTGACAGGGACACTGAAGCTTTCTTT.

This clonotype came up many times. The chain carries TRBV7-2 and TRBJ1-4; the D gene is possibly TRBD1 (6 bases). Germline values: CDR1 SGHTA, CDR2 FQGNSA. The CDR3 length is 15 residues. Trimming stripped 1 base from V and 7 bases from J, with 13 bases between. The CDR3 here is CASSLGGGGREKLFF. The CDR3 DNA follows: TGTGCCAGCAGCTTAGGAGGAGGGGGACGTGAAAAACTGTTTTTT.

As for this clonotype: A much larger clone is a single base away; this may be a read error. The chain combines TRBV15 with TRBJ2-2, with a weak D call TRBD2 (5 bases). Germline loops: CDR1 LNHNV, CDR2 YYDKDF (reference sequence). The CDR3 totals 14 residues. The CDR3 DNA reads TGTGCCACCAGCAGAGAACCCAACACCGGGGAGCGGTTTTTT. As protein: CATSREPNTGERFF.

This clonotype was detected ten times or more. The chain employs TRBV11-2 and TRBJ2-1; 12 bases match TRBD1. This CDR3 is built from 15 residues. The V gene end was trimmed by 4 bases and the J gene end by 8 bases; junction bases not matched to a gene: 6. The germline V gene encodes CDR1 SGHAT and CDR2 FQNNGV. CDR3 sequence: CASSSTGTGGDEQFF. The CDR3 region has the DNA TGTGCCAGCAGCTCCACCGGGACAGGGGGCGATGAGCAGTTCTTC.

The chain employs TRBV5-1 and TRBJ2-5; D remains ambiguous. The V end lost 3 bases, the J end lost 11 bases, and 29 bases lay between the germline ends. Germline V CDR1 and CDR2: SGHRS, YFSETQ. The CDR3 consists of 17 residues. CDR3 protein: CASSYRTFSFPLDEQYF. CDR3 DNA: TGCGCCAGCAGCTACCGAACTTTTTCATTTCCGTTGGATGAGCAGTACTTC.

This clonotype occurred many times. CDR3 sequence reads: CSVDFGGLHEQYF. The CDR3 DNA reads TGCAGCGTTGATTTTGGGGGGCTTCACGAGCAGTACTTC. The chain recombines TRBV29-1 with TRBJ2-7, with D possibly called TRBD1 or TRBD2 (6 bases each). CDR3 length: 13 residues. The V end was cut by 3 bases, the J end by 5 bases, with 14 bases between. Germline CDR1 reads SQVTM; CDR2 reads ANQGSEA.

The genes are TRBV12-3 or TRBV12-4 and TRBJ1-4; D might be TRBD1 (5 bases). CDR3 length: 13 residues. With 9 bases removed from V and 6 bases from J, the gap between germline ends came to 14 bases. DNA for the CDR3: TGTGCCAGTCTACGGGGGACTGATGAAAAACTGTTTTTT. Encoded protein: CASLRGTDEKLFF.

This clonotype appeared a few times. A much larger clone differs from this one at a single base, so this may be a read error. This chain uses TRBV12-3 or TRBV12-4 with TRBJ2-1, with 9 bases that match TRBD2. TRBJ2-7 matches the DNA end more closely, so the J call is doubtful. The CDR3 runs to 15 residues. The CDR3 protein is CASSFPSGNGNEQYF. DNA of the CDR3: TGTGCCAGCAGTTTCCCTAGCGGGAACGGCAATGAGCAGTACTTC.

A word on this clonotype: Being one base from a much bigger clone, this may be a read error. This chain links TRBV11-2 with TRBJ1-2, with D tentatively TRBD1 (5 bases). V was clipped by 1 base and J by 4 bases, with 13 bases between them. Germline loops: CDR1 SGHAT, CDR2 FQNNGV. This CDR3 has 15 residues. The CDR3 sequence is CASSLGGGWGYGYTF. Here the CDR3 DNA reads TGTGCCAGCAGCTTAGGGGGGGGATGGGGCTATGGCTACACCTTC. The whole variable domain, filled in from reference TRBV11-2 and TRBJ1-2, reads EAGVAQSPRYKIIEKRQSVAFWCNPISGHATLYWYQQILGQGPKLLIQFQNNGVVDDSQLPKDRFSAERLKGVDSTLKIQPAKLEDSAVYLCASSLGGGWGYGYTFGSGTRLTVV.

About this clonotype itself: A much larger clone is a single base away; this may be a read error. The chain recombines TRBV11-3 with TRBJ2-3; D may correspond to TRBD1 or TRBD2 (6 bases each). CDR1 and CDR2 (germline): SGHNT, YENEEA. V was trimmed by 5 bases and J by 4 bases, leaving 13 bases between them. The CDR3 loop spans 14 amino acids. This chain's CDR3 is CASSRQRGADTQYF. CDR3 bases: TGTGCCAGCAGCAGACAGAGGGGGGCAGATACGCAGTATTTT.

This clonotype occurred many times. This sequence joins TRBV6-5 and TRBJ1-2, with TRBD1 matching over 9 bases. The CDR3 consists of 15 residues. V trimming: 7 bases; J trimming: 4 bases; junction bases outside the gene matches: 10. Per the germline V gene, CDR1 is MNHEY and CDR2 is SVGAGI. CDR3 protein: CASNTDRGYGYGYTF. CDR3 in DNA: TGTGCCAGCAACACGGACAGGGGCTACGGCTATGGCTACACCTTC.

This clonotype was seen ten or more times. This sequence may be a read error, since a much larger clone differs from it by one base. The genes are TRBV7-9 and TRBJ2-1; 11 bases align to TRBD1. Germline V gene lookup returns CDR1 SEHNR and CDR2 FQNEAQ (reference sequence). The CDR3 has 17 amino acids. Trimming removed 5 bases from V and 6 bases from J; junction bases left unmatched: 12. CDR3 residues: CASSHALGTGGSNEQFF. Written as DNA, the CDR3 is TGTGCCAGCAGCCACGCTTTAGGGACAGGGGGGAGCAATGAGCAGTTCTTC.

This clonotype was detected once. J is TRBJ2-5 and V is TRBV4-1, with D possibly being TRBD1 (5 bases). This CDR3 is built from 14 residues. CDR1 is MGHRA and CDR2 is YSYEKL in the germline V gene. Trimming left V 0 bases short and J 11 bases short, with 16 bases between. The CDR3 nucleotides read TGCGCCAGCAGCCAAGAAAAGATAGGGGTTGAGCAGTACTTC. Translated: CASSQEKIGVEQYF.